This T cell receptor (beta chain) was sequenced in a study of shared clonotypes between healthy human individuals. Study-wide background: Donors, aged 18 to 49, were two women and a few men.

Produced via immunoSEQ multiplex PCR; TCRdb's table is partial and in-frame only. The sample contains 550,000 to 650,000 clones, about 95% of which appear only once. The V and J ends lost 5 bases and 4 bases respectively, with 12 bases between them. The germline CDR1 and CDR2 sequences are SEHNR and FQNEAQ (reference sequence). This CDR3 region has 14 residues. Naive CD8 cells lacked CD45RO, underwent positive selection for CCR7 and left out terminally differentiated effector memory CD45RA+ cells. All donors qualified as healthy HIV-negative adults and had experienced no recent acute infections or vaccinations.

Sequenced sample: naive CD8+ T cells sorted from blood. The chain links TRBV7-9 to TRBJ2-4; a possible D gene is TRBD2 (6 bases). This receptor was obtained from a woman aged 25 to 39 in good health. The CDR3 nucleotides are TGTGCCAGCAGCCAGAGCCGGGAGAAAAACATTCAGTACTTC. Its translation: CASSQSREKNIQYF.